One and the same sample provided the 21 T cell receptor beta chains below, sequenced in a study of T cell responses to AZD1222 COVID-19 vaccine. Clones were read by immunoSEQ multiplex PCR, and TCRdb kept only the in-frame ones, dropping some. Of about 85,000 clones in the sample, around 85% were seen once. The sequencing here drew on peripheral blood, taken 28 days after the second AZD1222 dose. These receptors came from an adult who received the AZD1222 COVID-19 vaccine.

The V call is TRBV5-1, the J call TRBJ2-1; 15 bases are shared with TRBD2. The CDR3 loop spans 20 amino acids. Germline V lookup: CDR1 SGHRS, CDR2 YFSETQ. With 4 bases clipped from V and 4 bases from J, the junction kept 15 bases outside the gene matches. Here the CDR3 reads CASSPSGTSGGLLSYNEQFF. CDR3 in DNA: TGCGCCAGCAGCCCGTCCGGGACTAGCGGGGGGCTTCTCTCTTACAATGAGCAGTTCTTC.

V is TRBV19 and J is TRBJ1-1, with a weak D call TRBD1 (5 bases). The CDR3 has 14 residues. Germline CDR1 reads LNHDA; CDR2 reads SQIVND (reference sequence). Trimming removed 4 bases from V and 6 bases from J, with 15 bases in between. The CDR3 spells CASSSSRGRAEAFF. The DNA of the CDR3 is TGTGCCAGTAGTAGCTCAAGGGGAAGGGCTGAAGCTTTCTTT. The whole variable domain, remainder taken from reference TRBV19 and TRBJ1-1, is DGGITQSPKYLFRKEGQNVTLSCEQNLNHDAMYWYRQDPGQGLRLIYYSQIVNDFQKGDIAEGYSVSREKKESFPLTVTSAQKNPTAFYLCASSSSRGRAEAFFGQGTRLTVV.

In its sample, this clone was seen a few times. The chain carries TRBV6-5 and TRBJ1-2; 9 nucleotides agree with TRBD1. There are 12 residues in the CDR3. V lost 10 bases to trimming and J lost 5 bases; unmatched junction nucleotides: 5. From germline, CDR1 is MNHEY and CDR2 SVGAGI. CDR3 nucleotide sequence: TGTGCCACCGGACAGGGGCATTATGGCTACACCTTC. Translating gives CATGQGHYGYTF.

The rearrangement uses TRBV7-9 and TRBJ2-3; D is uncertain. From germline, CDR1 is SEHNR and CDR2 FQNEAQ (reference sequence). The CDR3 totals 17 residues. Trimming cost V 1 base and J 1 base, with 15 bases left between them. The CDR3 loop is CASSLGRLPPGTDTQYF. In DNA form, the CDR3 reads TGTGCCAGCAGCTTAGGACGGCTTCCCCCTGGCACAGATACGCAGTATTTT.

This chain uses TRBV30 with TRBJ1-1, with 7 bases lining up with TRBD1. From germline, CDR1 is GTSNPN and CDR2 SVGIG (reference sequence). The V gene end was trimmed by 6 bases and the J gene end by 6 bases; junction bases not matched to a gene: 13. This CDR3 has 14 amino acids. CDR3 protein: CACLQKGARAEAFF. Written as DNA, the CDR3 is TGTGCCTGCCTTCAAAAGGGGGCTAGGGCTGAAGCTTTCTTT.

This chain connects TRBV11-2 to TRBJ1-1; unclear D gene. V shed 5 bases and J shed 3 bases, with 13 bases lying between them. The CDR3 totals 14 residues. Germline V lookup: CDR1 SGHAT, CDR2 FQNNGV. This CDR3 is CASSPEAGYTEAFF. The CDR3 DNA reads as TGTGCCAGCAGCCCGGAGGCGGGGTACACTGAAGCTTTCTTT.

The chain recombines TRBV30 with TRBJ1-6, with D unclear. The V and J ends lost 0 bases and 14 bases respectively, with 8 bases between them. From germline, CDR1 is GTSNPN and CDR2 SVGIG (reference sequence). The CDR3 sequence is 11 residues long. CDR3 sequence reads: CAWSVMVTLHF. The CDR3 coding sequence is TGTGCCTGGAGTGTAATGGTCACCCTCCACTTT.

V usage is TRBV5-1 and J usage is TRBJ1-1, with 8 positions matching TRBD1. The germline CDR1 and CDR2 sequences are SGHRS and YFSETQ. This CDR3 is built from 14 residues. Trimming at V came to 4 bases and at J to 3 bases, leaving 5 bases not matched to a gene. The CDR3 reads CASSGQGGDTEAFF. In DNA form, the CDR3 reads TGCGCCAGCAGCGGACAGGGCGGGGACACTGAAGCTTTCTTT.

The chain links TRBV7-9 to TRBJ1-1, with D uncertain. This CDR3 has 12 residues. Trimming took 11 bases from V and 7 from J, leaving 17 bases between them. The germline CDR1 and CDR2 sequences are SEHNR and FQNEAQ (reference sequence). CDR3 protein: CAGTPGVYEAFF. The DNA of the CDR3 is TGTGCCGGAACCCCGGGAGTTTATGAAGCTTTCTTT.

The chain links TRBV9 to TRBJ1-1; a weak D match, TRBD1 (5 bases). This CDR3 spans 16 amino acids. The germline V gene has CDR1 SGDLS and CDR2 YYNGEE. V gave up 0 bases and J gave up 2 bases, with 14 bases separating them. CDR3 protein: CASSVAIGATNTEAFF. As DNA, the CDR3 is TGTGCCAGCAGCGTAGCAATAGGGGCCACAAACACTGAAGCTTTCTTT. The full variable domain, rest sourced from reference TRBV9 and TRBJ1-1, is DSGVTQTPKHLITATGQRVTLRCSPRSGDLSVYWYQQSLDQGLQFLIQYYNGEERAKGNILERFSAQQFPDLHSELNLSSLELGDSALYFCASSVAIGATNTEAFFGQGTRLTVV.

As to this clone: This sample also contains other DNA sequences that code for the same CDR3. The V gene is TRBV18, the J gene TRBJ2-7; 7 bases align to TRBD1. This CDR3 is 14 amino acids long. Germline lookup yields CDR1 KGHSH and CDR2 LQKENI. The trim removed 6 bases at V and 4 bases at J, leaving 9 bases unmatched. The CDR3 reads CASSPNRGEYEQYF. CDR3 nucleotides: TGTGCCAGCTCCCCAAACAGGGGAGAGTACGAGCAGTACTTC.

This clone occurred a few times. CDR3 protein: CASSLKSRAGFGHADTQYF. The CDR3 DNA reads TGTGCCAGCAGCCTTAAGAGTCGAGCGGGATTCGGACACGCAGATACGCAGTATTTT. The gene calls are TRBV7-3 and TRBJ2-3; 7 bases agree with TRBD2. This CDR3 is built from 19 residues. Trimming removed 5 bases from V and 4 bases from J; junction bases left unmatched: 21. Germline-derived CDR1 and CDR2 are SGHTA and FQGTGA.

The chain uses TRBV19 and TRBJ2-1; TRBD2 aligns across 9 bases. This CDR3 region has 14 residues. After removal of 6 bases from V and 7 bases from J, the junction contained 7 bases not matched to a gene. Germline V CDR1 and CDR2: LNHDA, SQIVND (reference sequence). CDR3 sequence (DNA): TGTGCCAGTAGATTCGCGGGAGGGAGAAATGAGCAGTTCTTC. This translates into CASRFAGGRNEQFF.

This chain joins TRBV11-2 and TRBJ2-1; TRBD1 matches at 10 bases. Germline lookup yields CDR1 SGHAT and CDR2 FQNNGV. The CDR3 sequence is 15 residues long. The V and J ends lost 5 bases and 5 bases, in that order; junction bases with no gene match: 6. The CDR3, as DNA: TGTGCCAGCAGCCACGGGACAGGGGTTGACAATGAGCAGTTCTTC. This translates into CASSHGTGVDNEQFF.

The rearrangement joins TRBV27 to TRBJ2-3; weak D call: TRBD1 (5 bases). Germline V gives CDR1 MNHEY, CDR2 SMNVEV (reference sequence). V lost 5 bases, J lost 3 bases, and 21 bases lay in between. The CDR3 consists of 17 residues. CDR3 residues: CASSLKGRGHGTDTQYF. The CDR3 region has the DNA TGTGCCAGCAGTCTAAAGGGTAGGGGCCACGGGACAGATACGCAGTATTTT.

The chain employs TRBV6-2 or TRBV6-3 and TRBJ2-1; D unclear. V lost 2 bases, J lost 3 bases, and 5 bases lay in between. Germline CDR1 is MNHEY and CDR2 is SVGEGT. The CDR3 is 13 residues long. CDR3 in DNA: TGTGCCAGCAGTTACGCGGACTACAATGAGCAGTTCTTC. Its translation is CASSYADYNEQFF.

Worth noting for this clone: Other DNA sequences in the sample encode the same CDR3. V usage is TRBV18 and J usage is TRBJ2-1; D might be TRBD1 or TRBD2, each matching 5 bases. Between the trimmed V and J ends, which lost 3 bases and 8 bases, there was a span of 5 bases. Looked up from germline, CDR1 is KGHSH and CDR2 is LQKENI. This CDR3 comprises 11 residues. The CDR3 nucleotides read TGTGCCAGCTCACCGGGGGATGAGCAGTTCTTC. Amino acids: CASSPGDEQFF.

V and J are TRBV27 and TRBJ2-1; 7 positions agree with TRBD1. This CDR3 spans 17 amino acids. V shed 4 bases and J 10 bases; nucleotides not matched to a gene: 19. CDR1 is MNHEY and CDR2 is SMNVEV in the germline V gene (reference sequence). The DNA for the CDR3 is TGTGCCAGCAGTTCGTTCCGCATTACAGGGGAACTACCCGAGCAGTTCTTC. This sequence encodes CASSSFRITGELPEQFF.

J is TRBJ1-1 and V is TRBV7-3; a weak D match, TRBD1 (6 bases). V was pared by 1 base and J by 2 bases, with 14 bases between. This CDR3 has 16 amino acids. CDR1 SGHTA and CDR2 FQGTGA come from the germline V gene. Here the CDR3 DNA reads TGTGCCAGCAGCTTAAACCCGACAGGTATTAACACTGAAGCTTTCTTT. Amino acid sequence: CASSLNPTGINTEAFF.

The chain is built from TRBV7-2 and TRBJ1-5; 9 nucleotides agree with TRBD1. V gave up 5 bases and J gave up 7 bases; unmatched junction bases: 3. Germline V gene lookup returns CDR1 SGHTA and CDR2 FQGNSA. This CDR3 comprises 13 residues. CDR3 in amino acids: CASSHRGPQPQHF. In DNA form, the CDR3 reads TGTGCCAGCAGCCACAGGGGGCCCCAGCCCCAGCATTTT.

This chain uses TRBV27 with TRBJ1-1, with D tentatively TRBD1 (6 bases). Germline lookup yields CDR1 MNHEY and CDR2 SMNVEV (reference sequence). This CDR3 region has 14 residues. V lost 5 bases to trimming and J lost 0 bases, with 10 bases between them. The CDR3: CASSKQGLNTEAFF. As DNA, the CDR3 is TGTGCCAGCAGTAAACAGGGTTTGAACACTGAAGCTTTCTTT.